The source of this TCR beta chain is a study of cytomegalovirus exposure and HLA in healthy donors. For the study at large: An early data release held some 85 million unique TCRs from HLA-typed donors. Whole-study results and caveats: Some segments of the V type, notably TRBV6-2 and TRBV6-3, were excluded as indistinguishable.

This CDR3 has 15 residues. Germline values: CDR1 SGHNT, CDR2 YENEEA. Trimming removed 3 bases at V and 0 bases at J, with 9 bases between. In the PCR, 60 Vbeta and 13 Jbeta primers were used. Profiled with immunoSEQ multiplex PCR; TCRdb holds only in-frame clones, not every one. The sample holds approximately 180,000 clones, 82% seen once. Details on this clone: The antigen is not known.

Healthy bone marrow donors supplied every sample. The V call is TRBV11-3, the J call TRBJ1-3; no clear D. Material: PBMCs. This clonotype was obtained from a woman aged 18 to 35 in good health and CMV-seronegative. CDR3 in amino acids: CASSLLGSSGNTIYF. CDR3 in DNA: TGTGCCAGCAGCTTGCTAGGGAGCTCTGGAAACACCATATATTTT.